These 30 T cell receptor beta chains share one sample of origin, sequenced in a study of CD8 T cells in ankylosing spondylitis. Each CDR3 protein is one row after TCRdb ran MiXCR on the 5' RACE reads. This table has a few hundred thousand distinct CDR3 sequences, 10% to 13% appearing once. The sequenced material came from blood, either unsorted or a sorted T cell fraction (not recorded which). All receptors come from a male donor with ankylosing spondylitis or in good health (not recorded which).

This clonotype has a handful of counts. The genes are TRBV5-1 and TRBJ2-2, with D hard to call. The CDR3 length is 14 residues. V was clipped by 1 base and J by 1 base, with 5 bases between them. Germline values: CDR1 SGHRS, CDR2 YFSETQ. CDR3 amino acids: CASSLPRNTGELFF. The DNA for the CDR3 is TGCGCCAGCAGCTTGCCCAGGAACACCGGGGAGCTGTTTTTT. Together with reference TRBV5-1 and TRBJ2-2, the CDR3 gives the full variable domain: KAGVTQTPRYLIKTRGQQVTLSCSPISGHRSVSWYQQTPGQGLQFLFEYFSETQRNKGNFPGRFSGRQFSNSRSEMNVSTLELGDSALYLCASSLPRNTGELFFGEGSRLTVL.

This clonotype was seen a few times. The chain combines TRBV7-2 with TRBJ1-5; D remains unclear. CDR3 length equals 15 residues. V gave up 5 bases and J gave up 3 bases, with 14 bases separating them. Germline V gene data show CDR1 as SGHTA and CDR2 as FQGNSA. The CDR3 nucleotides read TGTGCCAGCAGCGTCGGAGGATCCGCCAATCAGCCCCAGCATTTT. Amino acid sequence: CASSVGGSANQPQHF.

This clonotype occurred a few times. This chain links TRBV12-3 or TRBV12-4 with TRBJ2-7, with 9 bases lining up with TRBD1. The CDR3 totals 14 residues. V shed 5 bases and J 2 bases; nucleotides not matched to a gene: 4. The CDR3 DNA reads TGTGCCAGCAGTATGGGACAGGGAACCTACGAGCAGTACTTC. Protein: CASSMGQGTYEQYF.

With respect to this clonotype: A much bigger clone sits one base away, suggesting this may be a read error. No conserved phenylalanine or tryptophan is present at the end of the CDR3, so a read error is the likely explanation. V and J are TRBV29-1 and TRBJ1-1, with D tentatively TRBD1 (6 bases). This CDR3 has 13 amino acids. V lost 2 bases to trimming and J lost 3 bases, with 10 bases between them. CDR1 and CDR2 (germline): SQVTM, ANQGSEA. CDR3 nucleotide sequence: TGCAGCGTTGAAACAGGGAAAGACACTGAAGCTTTCATT. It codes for CSVETGKDTEAFI.

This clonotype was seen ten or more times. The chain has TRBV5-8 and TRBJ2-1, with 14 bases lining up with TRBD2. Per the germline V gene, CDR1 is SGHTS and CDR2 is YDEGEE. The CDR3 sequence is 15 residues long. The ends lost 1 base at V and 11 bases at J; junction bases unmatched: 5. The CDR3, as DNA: TGTGCCAGCAGCTTGAGGACTAGCGGGGGGATAAAGCAGTTCTTC. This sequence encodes CASSLRTSGGIKQFF.

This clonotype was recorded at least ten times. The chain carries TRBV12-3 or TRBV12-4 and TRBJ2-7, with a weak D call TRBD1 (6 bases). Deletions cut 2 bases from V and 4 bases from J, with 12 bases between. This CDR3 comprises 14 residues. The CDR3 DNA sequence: TGTGCCAGCAGTTTAAGACAGGTCGCGTACGAGCAGTACTTC. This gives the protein CASSLRQVAYEQYF.

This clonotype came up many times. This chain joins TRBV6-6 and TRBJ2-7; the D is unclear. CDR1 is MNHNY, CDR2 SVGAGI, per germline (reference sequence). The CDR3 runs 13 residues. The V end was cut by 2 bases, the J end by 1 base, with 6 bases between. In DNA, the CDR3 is TGTGCCAGCAGTTACAGAACTTCCTACGAGCAGTACTTC. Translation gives CASSYRTSYEQYF.

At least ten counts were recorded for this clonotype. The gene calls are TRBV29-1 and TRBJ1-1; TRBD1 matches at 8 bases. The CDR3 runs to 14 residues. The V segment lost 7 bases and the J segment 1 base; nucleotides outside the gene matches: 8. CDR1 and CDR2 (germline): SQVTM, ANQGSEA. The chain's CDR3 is CSAQGADQNTEAFF. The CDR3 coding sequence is TGCAGCGCGCAGGGGGCGGATCAGAACACTGAAGCTTTCTTT.

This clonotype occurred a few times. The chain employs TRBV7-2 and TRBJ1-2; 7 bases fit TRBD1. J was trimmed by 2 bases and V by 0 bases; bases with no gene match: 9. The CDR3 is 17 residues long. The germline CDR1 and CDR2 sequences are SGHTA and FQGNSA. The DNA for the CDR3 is TGTGCCAGCAGCTTAGCGCCAGGGGGGAATCCCAACTATGGCTACACCTTC. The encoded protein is CASSLAPGGNPNYGYTF.

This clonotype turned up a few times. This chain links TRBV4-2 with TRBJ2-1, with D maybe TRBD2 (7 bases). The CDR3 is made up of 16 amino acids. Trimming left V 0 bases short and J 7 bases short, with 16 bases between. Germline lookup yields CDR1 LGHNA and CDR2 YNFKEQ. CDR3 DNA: TGTGCCAGCAGCCAAGAGGTCGGGGGGCCAGGGAATGAGCAGTTCTTC. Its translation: CASSQEVGGPGNEQFF.

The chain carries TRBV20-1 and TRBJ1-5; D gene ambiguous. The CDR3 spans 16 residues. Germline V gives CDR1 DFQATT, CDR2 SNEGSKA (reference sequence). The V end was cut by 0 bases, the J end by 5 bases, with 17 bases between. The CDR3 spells CSARDWFGGGYQPQHF. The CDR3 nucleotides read TGCAGTGCTAGAGACTGGTTTGGAGGAGGTTATCAGCCCCAGCATTTT.

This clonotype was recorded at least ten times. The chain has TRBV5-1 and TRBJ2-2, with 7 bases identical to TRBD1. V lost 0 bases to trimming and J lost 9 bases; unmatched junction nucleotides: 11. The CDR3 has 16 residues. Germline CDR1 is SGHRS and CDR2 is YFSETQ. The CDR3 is CASSLARGTEDRELFF. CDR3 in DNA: TGCGCCAGCAGCTTGGCCAGAGGGACAGAAGACCGGGAGCTGTTTTTT.

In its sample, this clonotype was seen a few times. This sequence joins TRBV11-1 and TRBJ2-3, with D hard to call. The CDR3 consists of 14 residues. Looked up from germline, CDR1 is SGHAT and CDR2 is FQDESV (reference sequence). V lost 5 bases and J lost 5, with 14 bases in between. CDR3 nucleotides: TGTGCCAGCAGCCGCTTAAATTATGAAGATACGCAGTATTTT. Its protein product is CASSRLNYEDTQYF.

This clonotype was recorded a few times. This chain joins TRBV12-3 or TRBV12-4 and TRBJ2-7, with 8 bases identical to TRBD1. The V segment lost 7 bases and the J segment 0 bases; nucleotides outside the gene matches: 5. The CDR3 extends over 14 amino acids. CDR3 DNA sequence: TGTGCCAGCAAACCGACAGGGGCCTCCTACGAGCAGTACTTC. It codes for CASKPTGASYEQYF.

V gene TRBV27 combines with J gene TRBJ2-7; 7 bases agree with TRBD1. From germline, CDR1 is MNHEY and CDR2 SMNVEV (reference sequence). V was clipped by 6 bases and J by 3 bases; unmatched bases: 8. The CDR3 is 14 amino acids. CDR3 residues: CASRPRQGSYEQYF. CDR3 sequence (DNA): TGTGCCAGCAGGCCACGACAGGGAAGCTACGAGCAGTACTTC.

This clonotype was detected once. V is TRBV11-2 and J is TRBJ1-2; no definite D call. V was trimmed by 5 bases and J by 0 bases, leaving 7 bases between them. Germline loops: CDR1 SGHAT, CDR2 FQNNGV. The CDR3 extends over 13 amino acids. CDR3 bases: TGTGCCAGCAGCACAAGGGCTAACTATGGCTACACCTTC. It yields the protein CASSTRANYGYTF.

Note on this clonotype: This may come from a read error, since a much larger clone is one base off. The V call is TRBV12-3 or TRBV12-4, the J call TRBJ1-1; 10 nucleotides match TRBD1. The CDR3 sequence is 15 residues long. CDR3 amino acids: CASSPQTGGHTGAFF. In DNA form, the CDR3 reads TGTGCCAGCAGCCCCCAGACAGGGGGCCACACTGGAGCTTTCTTT.

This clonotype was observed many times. The CDR3 DNA reads as TGTGCCAGCATACGCCAAGGGGGGTTTTCCACAGATACGCAGTATTTT. The encoded protein is CASIRQGGFSTDTQYF. The chain is built from TRBV5-5 and TRBJ2-3, with D perhaps matching TRBD1 or TRBD2 (6 bases each). Per the germline V gene, CDR1 is SGHKS and CDR2 is YYEKEE (reference sequence). The CDR3 extends over 16 amino acids. V was pared by 6 bases and J by 2 bases, with 19 bases between.

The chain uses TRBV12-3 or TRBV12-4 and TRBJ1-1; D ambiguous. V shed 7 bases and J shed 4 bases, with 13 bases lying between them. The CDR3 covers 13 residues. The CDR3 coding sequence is TGTGCCAGCACCCCCGGGGTAAGCACTGAAGCTTTCTTT. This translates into CASTPGVSTEAFF.

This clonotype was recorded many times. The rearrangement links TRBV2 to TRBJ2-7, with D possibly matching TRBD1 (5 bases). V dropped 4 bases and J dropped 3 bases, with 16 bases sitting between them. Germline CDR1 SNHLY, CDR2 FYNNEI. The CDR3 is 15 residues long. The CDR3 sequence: CASSVVQDPLYEQYF. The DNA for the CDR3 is TGTGCCAGCAGTGTCGTACAGGATCCCCTCTACGAGCAGTACTTC.

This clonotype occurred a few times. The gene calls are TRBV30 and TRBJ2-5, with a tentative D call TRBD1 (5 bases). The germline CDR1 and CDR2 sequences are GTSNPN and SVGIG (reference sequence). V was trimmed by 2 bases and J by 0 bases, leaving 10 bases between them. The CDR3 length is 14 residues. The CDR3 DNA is TGTGCCTGGAGTACGACAGAGTACCAAGAGACCCAGTACTTC. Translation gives CAWSTTEYQETQYF. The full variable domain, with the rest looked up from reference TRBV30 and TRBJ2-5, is SQTIHQWPATLVQPVGSPLSLECTVEGTSNPNLYWYRQAAGRGLQLLFYSVGIGQISSEVPQNLSASRPQDRQFILSSKKLLLSDSGFYLCAWSTTEYQETQYFGPGTRLLVL.

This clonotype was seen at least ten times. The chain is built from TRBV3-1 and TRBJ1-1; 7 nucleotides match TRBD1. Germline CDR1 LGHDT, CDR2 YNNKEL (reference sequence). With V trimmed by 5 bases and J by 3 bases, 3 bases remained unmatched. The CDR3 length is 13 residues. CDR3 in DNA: TGTGCCAGCAGCTCCGGACAGGACACTGAAGCTTTCTTT. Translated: CASSSGQDTEAFF.

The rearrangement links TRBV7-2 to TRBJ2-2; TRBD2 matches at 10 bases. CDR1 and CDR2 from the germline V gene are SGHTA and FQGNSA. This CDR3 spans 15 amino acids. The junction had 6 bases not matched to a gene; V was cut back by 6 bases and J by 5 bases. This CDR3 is CASRESGGATGELFF. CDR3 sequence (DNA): TGTGCCAGCAGAGAAAGCGGGGGGGCTACCGGGGAGCTGTTTTTT. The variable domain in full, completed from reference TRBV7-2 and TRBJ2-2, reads GAGVSQSPSNKVTEKGKDVELRCDPISGHTALYWYRQSLGQGLEFLIYFQGNSAPDKSGLPSDRFSAERTGGSVSTLTIQRTQQEDSAVYLCASRESGGATGELFFGEGSRLTVL.

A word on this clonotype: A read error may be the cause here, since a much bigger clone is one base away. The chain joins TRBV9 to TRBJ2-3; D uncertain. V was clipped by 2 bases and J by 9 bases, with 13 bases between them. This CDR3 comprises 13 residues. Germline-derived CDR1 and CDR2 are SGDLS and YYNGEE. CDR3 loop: CASSVAGEETQYF. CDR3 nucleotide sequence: TGTGCCAGCAGCGTGGCAGGTGAAGAAACGCAGTATTTT.

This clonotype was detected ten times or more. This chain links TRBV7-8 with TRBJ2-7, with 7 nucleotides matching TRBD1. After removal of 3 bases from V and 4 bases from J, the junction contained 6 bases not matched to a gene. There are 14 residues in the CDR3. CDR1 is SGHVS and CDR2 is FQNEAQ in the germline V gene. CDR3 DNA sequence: TGTGCCAGCAGCTTGGGGACAGTACAATACGAGCAGTACTTC. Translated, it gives CASSLGTVQYEQYF.

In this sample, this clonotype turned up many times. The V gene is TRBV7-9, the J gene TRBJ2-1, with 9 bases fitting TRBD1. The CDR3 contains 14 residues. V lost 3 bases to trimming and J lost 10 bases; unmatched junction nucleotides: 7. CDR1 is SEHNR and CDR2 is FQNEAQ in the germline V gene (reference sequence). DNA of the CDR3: TGTGCCAGCAGCTTGGGGACAGGGACGAAGGAGCAGTTCTTC. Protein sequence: CASSLGTGTKEQFF.

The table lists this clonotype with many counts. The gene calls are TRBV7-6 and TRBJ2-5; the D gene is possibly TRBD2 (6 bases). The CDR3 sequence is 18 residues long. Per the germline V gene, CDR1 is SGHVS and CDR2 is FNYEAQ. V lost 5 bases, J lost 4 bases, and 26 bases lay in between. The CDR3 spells CASSPTLDGGVRGETQYF. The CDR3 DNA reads TGTGCCAGCAGCCCTACCCTTGATGGCGGGGTTAGGGGAGAGACCCAGTACTTC.

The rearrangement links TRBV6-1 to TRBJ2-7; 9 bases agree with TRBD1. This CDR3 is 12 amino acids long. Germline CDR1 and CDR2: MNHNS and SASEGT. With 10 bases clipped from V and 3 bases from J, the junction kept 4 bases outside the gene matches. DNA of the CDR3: TGTGCCACACAGGGGGCGAGCTACGAGCAGTACTTC. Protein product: CATQGASYEQYF.

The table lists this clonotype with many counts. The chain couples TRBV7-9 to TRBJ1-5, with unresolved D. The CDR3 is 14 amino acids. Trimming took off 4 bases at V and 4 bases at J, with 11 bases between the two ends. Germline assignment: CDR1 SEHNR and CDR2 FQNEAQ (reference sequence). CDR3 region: CASSSPGENQPQHF. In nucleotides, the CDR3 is TGTGCCAGCAGCTCGCCAGGCGAAAATCAGCCCCAGCATTTT.

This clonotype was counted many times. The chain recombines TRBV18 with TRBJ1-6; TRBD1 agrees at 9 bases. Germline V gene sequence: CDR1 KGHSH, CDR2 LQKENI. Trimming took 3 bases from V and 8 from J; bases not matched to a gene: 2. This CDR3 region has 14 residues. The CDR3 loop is CASSPGQGDSPLHF. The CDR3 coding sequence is TGTGCCAGCTCACCGGGACAGGGTGATTCACCCCTCCACTTT. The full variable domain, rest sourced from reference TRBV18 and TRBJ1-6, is NAGVMQNPRHLVRRRGQEARLRCSPMKGHSHVYWYRQLPEEGLKFMVYLQKENIIDESGMPKERFSAEFPKEGPSILRIQQVVRGDSAAYFCASSPGQGDSPLHFGNGTRLTVT.